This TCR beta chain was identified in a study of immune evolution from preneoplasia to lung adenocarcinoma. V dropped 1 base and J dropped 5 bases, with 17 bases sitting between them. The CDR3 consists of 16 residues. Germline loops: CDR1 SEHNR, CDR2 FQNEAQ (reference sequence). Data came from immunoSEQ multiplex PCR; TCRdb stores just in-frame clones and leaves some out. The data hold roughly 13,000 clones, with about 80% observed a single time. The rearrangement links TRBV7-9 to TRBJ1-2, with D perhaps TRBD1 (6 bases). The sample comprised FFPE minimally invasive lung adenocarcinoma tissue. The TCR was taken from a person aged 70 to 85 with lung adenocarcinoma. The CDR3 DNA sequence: TGTGCCAGCAGCTTAGATGGCGGACAGCCCAAATATGGCTACACCTTC. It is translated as CASSLDGGQPKYGYTF. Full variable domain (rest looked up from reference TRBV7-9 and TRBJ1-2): DTGVSQNPRHKITKRGQNVTFRCDPISEHNRLYWYRQTLGQGPEFLTYFQNEAQLEKSRLLSDRFSAERPKGSFSTLEIQRTEQGDSAMYLCASSLDGGQPKYGYTFGSGTRLTVV.